The next 19 T cell receptor beta chains were all read from a single sample in a study of T cell responses to AZD1222 COVID-19 vaccine. TCRdb keeps only in-frame clones here, not all; method: immunoSEQ multiplex PCR. The sample yields about 88,000 clones, 85% to 90% seen once. The material sequenced was peripheral blood, taken 28 days after the second AZD1222 dose. The receptors stem from an adult who received the AZD1222 COVID-19 vaccine.

The V and J genes are TRBV2 and TRBJ2-7, with 9 bases aligning to TRBD2. The CDR3 runs to 15 residues. The V gene's germline CDR1 is SNHLY and CDR2 FYNNEI. Trimming at V came to 6 bases and at J to 4 bases, leaving 10 bases not matched to a gene. In nucleotides, the CDR3 is TGTGCCAGCAGAAGACCGGGACTAGCAATATACGAGCAGTACTTC. This encodes CASRRPGLAIYEQYF.

This chain joins TRBV12-3 or TRBV12-4 and TRBJ2-1; D is uncertain. The V end was cut by 9 bases, the J end by 4 bases, with 13 bases between. The CDR3 length is 13 residues. The CDR3 DNA sequence: TGTGCCAGTAGCCGATGGCGATACAATGAGCAGTTCTTC. It is translated as CASSRWRYNEQFF.

The chain links TRBV2 to TRBJ2-2, with TRBD1 matching 7 bases. J lost 3 bases, V lost 6 bases, and 4 bases had no gene match. This CDR3 region has 14 residues. CDR1 SNHLY and CDR2 FYNNEI come from the germline V gene. The CDR3 loop is CASRGQSHTGELFF. CDR3 in DNA: TGTGCCAGCAGGGGACAGAGCCACACCGGGGAGCTGTTTTTT.

J is TRBJ1-6 and V is TRBV5-1, with TRBD1 matching over 7 bases. The germline gives CDR1 SGHRS, CDR2 YFSETQ. The V and J ends lost 4 bases and 6 bases, in that order; junction bases with no gene match: 7. The CDR3 spans 15 residues. This CDR3 is CASSPSTGINSPLHF. CDR3 sequence (DNA): TGCGCCAGCAGCCCTTCGACAGGGATTAATTCACCCCTCCACTTT.

The chain employs TRBV7-2 and TRBJ2-3, with TRBD1 identical over 7 bases. CDR3 size: 16 residues. V gave up 4 bases and J gave up 3 bases; unmatched junction bases: 10. The germline gives CDR1 SGHTA, CDR2 FQGNSA. The CDR3 reads CASSSSGQVMTDTQYF. CDR3 DNA sequence: TGTGCCAGCAGCTCATCCGGACAGGTTATGACAGATACGCAGTATTTT.

The chain joins TRBV3-1 (or the pseudogene TRBV3-2) to TRBJ1-2, with TRBD1 matching 10 bases. The CDR3 is 14 amino acids. CDR1 is LGHDT, CDR2 YNNKEL, per germline (reference sequence). J was trimmed by 7 bases and V by 2 bases; bases with no gene match: 4. CDR3 nucleotide sequence: TGTGCCAGCAGCCAACAGACAGGGGGCTCTGGCTACACCTTC. This sequence encodes CASSQQTGGSGYTF.

Only one count was recorded for this clone. The chain has TRBV19 and TRBJ1-1; TRBD1 aligns across 10 bases. CDR3 length: 14 residues. Germline V gene sequence: CDR1 LNHDA, CDR2 SQIVND (reference sequence). Trimming at V came to 4 bases and at J to 5 bases, leaving 4 bases not matched to a gene. The CDR3 region has the DNA TGTGCCAGTAGTAGGGGACAGGGGACGACTGAAGCTTTCTTT. Translation gives CASSRGQGTTEAFF.

V usage is TRBV11-2 and J usage is TRBJ1-1; D is unresolved. The CDR3 runs to 14 residues. Germline assignment: CDR1 SGHAT and CDR2 FQNNGV. With 3 bases removed from V and 0 bases from J, the gap between germline ends came to 8 bases. CDR3 protein: CASSFTTVNTEAFF. The CDR3 coding sequence is TGTGCCAGCAGCTTCACGACCGTGAACACTGAAGCTTTCTTT.

This clone has only a few counts. Here the CDR3 DNA reads TGTGCCAGCAGCTTGATTAGCGGGGGGGCGAATGAGCAGTTCTTC. As protein: CASSLISGGANEQFF. The gene calls are TRBV7-2 and TRBJ2-1; TRBD2 matches at 11 bases. Trimming at V came to 3 bases and at J to 7 bases, leaving 5 bases not matched to a gene. This CDR3 region has 15 residues. CDR1 and CDR2 (germline): SGHTA, FQGNSA. Filled out from reference TRBV7-2 and TRBJ2-1, the complete variable domain reads GAGVSQSPSNKVTEKGKDVELRCDPISGHTALYWYRQSLGQGLEFLIYFQGNSAPDKSGLPSDRFSAERTGGSVSTLTIQRTQQEDSAVYLCASSLISGGANEQFFGPGTRLTVL.

The V and J genes are TRBV5-6 and TRBJ1-2; D perhaps matches TRBD1 (5 bases). CDR1 and CDR2 (germline): SGHDT, YYEEEE. V lost 3 bases and J 8 bases, leaving 14 bases between the germline ends. There are 13 residues in the CDR3. The CDR3 DNA reads as TGTGCCAGCAGCTGGGACCTCGGCGGGGGCTACACCTTC. Protein: CASSWDLGGGYTF.

The rearrangement joins TRBV7-8 to TRBJ2-4; the D call may be TRBD1 or TRBD2 (6 bases each). Germline CDR1 SGHVS, CDR2 FQNEAQ. CDR3 size: 17 residues. V lost 0 bases, J lost 1 base, and 13 bases lay in between. CDR3 coding DNA: TGTGCCAGCAGCTTAGCATTGGGGGGCTCGGCCAAAAACATTCAGTACTTC. This codes for CASSLALGGSAKNIQYF.

This clone occurred once. The chain carries TRBV7-3 and TRBJ2-3; 7 nucleotides line up with TRBD2. This CDR3 spans 17 amino acids. Germline CDR1 and CDR2: SGHTA and FQGTGA. V gave up 5 bases and J gave up 0 bases; unmatched junction bases: 11. The CDR3 bases are TGTGCCAGCAGCCCTCGTCCGTCAGCGGGGAGCACAGATACGCAGTATTTT. Translated, it gives CASSPRPSAGSTDTQYF.

The V gene is TRBV5-1, the J gene TRBJ1-2; D remains unclear. Germline V gene lookup returns CDR1 SGHRS and CDR2 YFSETQ. The V end was cut by 4 bases, the J end by 1 base, with 8 bases between. This CDR3 is built from 13 residues. This CDR3 is CASSLGSNYGYTF. CDR3 DNA: TGCGCCAGCAGCCTGGGGAGTAACTATGGCTACACCTTC.

The gene calls are TRBV6-5 and TRBJ1-1, with 7 bases aligning to TRBD1. The CDR3 runs to 13 residues. Per the germline V gene, CDR1 is MNHEY and CDR2 is SVGAGI. The V gene end was trimmed by 6 bases and the J gene end by 6 bases; junction bases not matched to a gene: 7. Written as DNA, the CDR3 is TGTGCCAGCAGAATAGACAGGGACTCTGAAGCTTTCTTT. Protein: CASRIDRDSEAFF.

The chain links TRBV3-1 (or the pseudogene TRBV3-2) to TRBJ1-3; D not resolved. With 1 base removed from V and 0 bases from J, the gap between germline ends came to 10 bases. Germline CDR1 reads LGHDT; CDR2 reads YNNKEL (reference sequence). The CDR3 runs to 16 residues. The CDR3 loop reads CASSQGGRYSGNTIYF. For the CDR3, the DNA is TGTGCCAGCAGCCAAGGCGGCAGATACTCTGGAAACACCATATATTTT.

The chain has TRBV5-1 and TRBJ1-1, with 8 bases that match TRBD1. The V gene's germline CDR1 is SGHRS and CDR2 YFSETQ. The CDR3 sequence is 15 residues long. V was clipped by 3 bases and J by 2 bases; unmatched bases: 6. The DNA of the CDR3 is TGCGCCAGCAGCTGGGATGGACAGGGAAACACTGAAGCTTTCTTT. It specifies CASSWDGQGNTEAFF.

The rearrangement joins TRBV7-9 to TRBJ1-6, with 7 bases fitting TRBD1. V trimming: 10 bases; J trimming: 5 bases; junction bases outside the gene matches: 5. CDR1 is SEHNR, CDR2 FQNEAQ, per germline (reference sequence). The CDR3 covers 13 residues. The DNA for the CDR3 is TGTGCCACCGACAGGGAGAATAATTCACCCCTCCACTTT. Translation: CATDRENNSPLHF.

The chain links TRBV2 to TRBJ1-3, with D possibly being TRBD1 (5 bases). The CDR3 is made up of 14 amino acids. Germline V gene data show CDR1 as SNHLY and CDR2 as FYNNEI. V lost 7 bases and J lost 0, with 10 bases in between. The CDR3 protein is CASKETVSGNTIYF. The CDR3 DNA follows: TGTGCCAGCAAGGAGACAGTCTCTGGAAACACCATATATTTT.

DNA for the CDR3: TGTGCCAGCAGCTGGGGCGGCAATCAGCCCCAGCATTTT. Translated, it gives CASSWGGNQPQHF. This chain links TRBV7-9 with TRBJ1-5, with D maybe TRBD1 (5 bases). CDR1 and CDR2 from the germline V gene are SEHNR and FQNEAQ (reference sequence). The CDR3 consists of 13 residues. V lost 4 bases to trimming and J lost 2 bases, with 6 bases between them.